This entry is about one T cell receptor beta chain. Profiled with immunoSEQ multiplex PCR; TCRdb holds only in-frame clones, not every one. This table holds approximately 180,000 clones, approximately 94% found once. CDR1 is ENHRY, CDR2 SYGVKD, per germline. The CDR3 loop spans 16 amino acids. The V segment lost 3 bases and the J segment 2 bases; nucleotides outside the gene matches: 6. This sample was taken from a study of control samples from healthy donors and cancer patients. The receptor was derived from a woman aged 18-29 years in good health. The V gene is TRBV10-3, the J gene TRBJ1-5; 8 bases are shared with TRBD1. Sequencing used blood. The CDR3 loop reads CAISDPDRGGNQPQHF. The CDR3 coding sequence is TGTGCCATCAGTGATCCAGACAGGGGTGGCAATCAGCCCCAGCATTTT.